This T cell receptor (beta chain) is from a study of T cells after yellow fever vaccination. The CDR3 consists of 16 residues. Looked up from germline, CDR1 is KGHSH and CDR2 is LQKENI. Trimming took off 1 base at V and 5 bases at J, with 15 bases between the two ends. Conversion of TCR transcripts into cDNA relied on 5'RACE template switching, which added a universal primer site and UMIs. TCRdb passed the 5' RACE reads through MiXCR, listing each CDR3 protein once. The table shows 200,000 to 300,000 distinct CDR3 sequences, with 5.5% to 8.5% occurring only once. Many counts were recorded for this clonotype. Its target is not known. Study results and caveats: Weaker overall, the secondary response nonetheless peaked faster (day 5 versus 15). Highly abundant clonotypes carried over from the bulk population could end up in FACS-sorted repertoires as contaminants.

The source material was CD4+ T cells sorted from PBMCs, sampled on the day of the yellow fever booster vaccination. The chain employs TRBV18 and TRBJ2-1; D assignment may be TRBD1 or TRBD2 (5 bases each). The TCR sequence derives from a man aged 25-45 years who received the YFV17D yellow fever vaccine. This chain's CDR3 is CASSPLGAQRHNEQFF. The CDR3 DNA follows: TGTGCCAGCTCACCACTCGGGGCTCAAAGGCACAATGAGCAGTTCTTC.